Following are 23 T cell receptor beta chains from one sample sequenced in a study of T cell responses to AZD1222 COVID-19 vaccine. Here immunoSEQ multiplex PCR was the method, and the copy in TCRdb shows in-frame clones only, minus some. The profile shows about 110,000 clones, 85% to 95% of them singletons. The sequencing here drew on peripheral blood, taken on day 0 of AZD1222 vaccination. The receptors were sampled from an adult in good health.

This chain links TRBV4-1 with TRBJ2-6; tentatively, D is TRBD1 (5 bases). Looked up from germline, CDR1 is MGHRA and CDR2 is YSYEKL. The ends were cut back, 2 bases at V and 2 bases at J, with 13 bases in the middle. The CDR3 is made up of 17 amino acids. CDR3 bases: TGCGCCAGCAGCCAATCCCAGGGTGTCCCTGGGGCCAACGTCCTGACTTTC. This encodes CASSQSQGVPGANVLTF.

V gene TRBV4-2 combines with J gene TRBJ1-6; 7 bases are shared with TRBD1. V lost 6 bases, J lost 8 bases, and 10 bases stayed unmatched. CDR3 length: 15 amino acids. The germline CDR1 and CDR2 sequences are LGHNA and YNFKEQ. In DNA form, the CDR3 reads TGTGCCAGCAGTCGAGAACAGGGGCGGGATTCACCCCTCCACTTT. Protein sequence: CASSREQGRDSPLHF.

The chain uses TRBV7-8 and TRBJ1-1, with TRBD1 as a possible D gene (5 bases). CDR1 and CDR2 (germline): SGHVS, FQNEAQ. The V gene lost 5 bases and the J gene lost 8 bases, with 18 bases spanning the gap. CDR3 length: 14 amino acids. The CDR3 loop reads CASSRDLYGAEAFF. The CDR3 nucleotides are TGTGCCAGCAGCCGGGACCTCTATGGGGCGGAAGCTTTCTTT.

This sequence joins TRBV21-1 and TRBJ1-5. TRBV21-1 is classified as a pseudogene. This CDR3 contains 15 residues. CDR3 bases: TGTGCCAGCAGCCGACCAAGGAGGGGGAATCAGCCCCAGCATTTT. It translates to CASSRPRRGNQPQHF.

V and J are TRBV28 and TRBJ1-2, with D perhaps TRBD1 (5 bases). The CDR3 is 13 residues long. The germline V gene has CDR1 MDHEN and CDR2 SYDVKM. Trimming took off 3 bases at V and 4 bases at J, with 9 bases between the two ends. CDR3 nucleotides: TGTGCCAGCAGTTTTCGGGGCGTCTATGGCTACACCTTC. This codes for CASSFRGVYGYTF.

This chain uses TRBV6-1 with TRBJ1-1; perhaps TRBD1 as D (5 bases). Trimming removed 0 bases at V and 14 bases at J, with 10 bases between. This CDR3 region has 11 residues. Germline V gene sequence: CDR1 MNHNS, CDR2 SASEGT. The DNA of the CDR3 is TGTGCCAGCAGTGAAGCGGACACCTCGTTCTTT. Translated: CASSEADTSFF.

V usage is TRBV10-3 and J usage is TRBJ1-1; 7 bases align to TRBD1. CDR1 and CDR2 from the germline V gene are ENHRY and SYGVKD. This CDR3 comprises 14 residues. V was pared by 6 bases and J by 2 bases, with 6 bases of the junction left unmatched. CDR3 in DNA: TGTGCCATCAGCACAGGGGTTGGTAACACTGAAGCTTTCTTT. Amino acid sequence: CAISTGVGNTEAFF.

This clone occurred once. The chain employs TRBV6-6 and TRBJ1-1; D is possibly TRBD1 (5 bases). Between the trimmed V and J ends, which lost 6 bases and 7 bases, there was a span of 15 bases. The CDR3 consists of 13 residues. Germline loops: CDR1 MNHNY, CDR2 SVGAGI (reference sequence). This CDR3 reads CASRPGGEGEAFF. DNA of the CDR3: TGTGCCAGCAGGCCCGGGGGGGAAGGTGAAGCTTTCTTT.

CDR3 sequence (DNA): TGCGCCAGCAGCTTCAACACTGAAGCTTTCTTT. Translated, it gives CASSFNTEAFF. V is TRBV5-1 and J is TRBJ1-1; no clear D. The germline gives CDR1 SGHRS, CDR2 YFSETQ. This CDR3 region has 11 residues. V was pared by 2 bases and J by 2 bases, with 1 base between.

The J gene is TRBJ1-6, the V gene TRBV6-5, with TRBD1 matching 7 bases. The CDR3 consists of 14 residues. Germline V lookup: CDR1 MNHEY, CDR2 SVGAGI. V shed 7 bases and J 6 bases; nucleotides not matched to a gene: 6. In DNA, the CDR3 is TGTGCCAGCATGCCGGGACAGATTAATTCACCCCTCCACTTT. This codes for CASMPGQINSPLHF.

The chain couples TRBV5-1 to TRBJ1-1; D ambiguous. Trimming left V 0 bases short and J 2 bases short, with 2 bases between. This CDR3 is 12 amino acids long. Germline V gene data show CDR1 as SGHRS and CDR2 as YFSETQ. CDR3 in amino acids: CASSLANTEAFF. As DNA, the CDR3 is TGCGCCAGCAGCTTGGCCAACACTGAAGCTTTCTTT.

The chain uses TRBV2 and TRBJ1-5; TRBD1 agrees at 7 bases. V was clipped by 6 bases and J by 4 bases; unmatched bases: 9. The germline gives CDR1 SNHLY, CDR2 FYNNEI. This CDR3 is 15 amino acids long. The CDR3 spells CASRADRVRNQPQHF. The CDR3 coding sequence is TGTGCCAGCAGAGCTGACAGGGTAAGGAATCAGCCCCAGCATTTT. Full variable domain (remainder filled in from reference TRBV2 and TRBJ1-5): EPEVTQTPSHQVTQMGQEVILRCVPISNHLYFYWYRQILGQKVEFLVSFYNNEISEKSEIFDDQFSVERPDGSNFTLKIRSTKLEDSAMYFCASRADRVRNQPQHFGDGTRLSIL.

The rearrangement uses TRBV11-2 and TRBJ1-6; D unresolved. The CDR3 is 13 residues long. CDR1 SGHAT and CDR2 FQNNGV come from the germline V gene. Trimming stripped 5 bases from V and 9 bases from J, with 11 bases between. For the CDR3, the DNA is TGTGCCAGCAGCCCGTCGGAGGGTTCACCCCTCCACTTT. Protein: CASSPSEGSPLHF.

The genes are TRBV28 and TRBJ2-1, with D perhaps TRBD1 or TRBD2 (6 bases each). Trimming took off 4 bases at V and 2 bases at J, with 15 bases between the two ends. Per germline, CDR1 MDHEN and CDR2 SYDVKM. CDR3 length: 16 residues. CDR3 DNA sequence: TGTGCCAGCAGTTCCCTGGGGGCGGGGACCTACAATGAGCAGTTCTTC. It yields the protein CASSSLGAGTYNEQFF.

V gene TRBV30 combines with J gene TRBJ1-1, with 9 bases fitting TRBD1. Germline-derived CDR1 and CDR2 are GTSNPN and SVGIG (reference sequence). Losses at the gene ends were 5 bases for V and 5 bases for J; bases not matched to a gene: 9. CDR3 length: 14 residues. The CDR3 sequence is CAWEPGQGKTEAFF. The DNA for the CDR3 is TGTGCCTGGGAACCGGGACAGGGAAAAACTGAAGCTTTCTTT. The full variable domain, its missing parts supplied by reference TRBV30 and TRBJ1-1, is SQTIHQWPATLVQPVGSPLSLECTVEGTSNPNLYWYRQAAGRGLQLLFYSVGIGQISSEVPQNLSASRPQDRQFILSSKKLLLSDSGFYLCAWEPGQGKTEAFFGQGTRLTVV.

This clone appeared a few times. The V and J genes are TRBV2 and TRBJ2-5; 10 nucleotides agree with TRBD2. This CDR3 has 16 amino acids. Germline CDR1 SNHLY, CDR2 FYNNEI. J lost 1 base, V lost 6 bases, and 8 bases had no gene match. DNA for the CDR3: TGTGCCAGCAGCCACCTAGCGGGGGACTTCCAAGAGACCCAGTACTTC. It is translated as CASSHLAGDFQETQYF.

This chain links TRBV19 with TRBJ2-5; 9 bases are shared with TRBD1. V lost 4 bases and J lost 4; bases outside the gene matches: 10. The CDR3 totals 16 residues. CDR1 is LNHDA and CDR2 is SQIVND in the germline V gene (reference sequence). CDR3 nucleotides: TGTGCCAGTAGTACACCCGGGACAGGGATGCGAGAGACCCAGTACTTC. This codes for CASSTPGTGMRETQYF.

The rearrangement links TRBV2 to TRBJ2-2; 9 bases fit TRBD2. Per germline, CDR1 SNHLY and CDR2 FYNNEI. J gave up 1 base and V 8 bases, and 5 bases lay outside the gene matches. This CDR3 comprises 15 residues. The CDR3 DNA is TGTGCCAGCGACTCTAGCGGGGTGAACACCGGGGAGCTGTTTTTT. Protein product: CASDSSGVNTGELFF.

The rearrangement joins TRBV5-1 to TRBJ1-2, with 8 bases matching TRBD1. The CDR3 extends over 14 amino acids. The germline V gene encodes CDR1 SGHRS and CDR2 YFSETQ. V was clipped by 3 bases and J by 4 bases; unmatched bases: 5. The CDR3 DNA is TGCGCCAGCAGCTCACAGGGGGATTTCTATGGCTACACCTTC. Protein: CASSSQGDFYGYTF.

The chain employs TRBV27 and TRBJ1-3; D gene ambiguous. The V end lost 5 bases, the J end lost 0 bases, and 11 bases lay between the germline ends. CDR3 length: 15 residues. CDR1 and CDR2 (germline): MNHEY, SMNVEV (reference sequence). The CDR3 DNA is TGTGCCAGCAGTGGTGACGGCAGCTCTGGAAACACCATATATTTT. It yields the protein CASSGDGSSGNTIYF.

The CDR3 DNA is TGTGCCAGCAGTAATCGGGGCGCCTACGAGCAGTACTTC. Amino acid sequence: CASSNRGAYEQYF. The rearrangement uses TRBV27 and TRBJ2-7; D tentatively reads TRBD1 or TRBD2 (5 bases each). This CDR3 spans 13 amino acids. Germline CDR1 reads MNHEY; CDR2 reads SMNVEV (reference sequence). Trimming took off 5 bases at V and 2 bases at J, with 10 bases between the two ends.

The chain combines TRBV19 with TRBJ2-1, with 9 nucleotides matching TRBD2. Per germline, CDR1 LNHDA and CDR2 SQIVND (reference sequence). CDR3 size: 11 residues. V lost 7 bases to trimming and J lost 12 bases; unmatched junction nucleotides: 4. The DNA for the CDR3 is TGTGCCAGTAAACATAGCGGGGGGCAGTTCTTC. Its protein is CASKHSGGQFF.

The J gene is TRBJ1-1, the V gene TRBV6-1; no clear D. The germline CDR1 and CDR2 sequences are MNHNS and SASEGT. The CDR3 covers 15 residues. The germline V and J ends were trimmed by 0 bases and 5 bases, with 13 bases remaining between them. The CDR3 region has the DNA TGTGCCAGCAGTGAAGCGCTGACCCAGGCGACTGAAGCTTTCTTT. This gives the protein CASSEALTQATEAFF.